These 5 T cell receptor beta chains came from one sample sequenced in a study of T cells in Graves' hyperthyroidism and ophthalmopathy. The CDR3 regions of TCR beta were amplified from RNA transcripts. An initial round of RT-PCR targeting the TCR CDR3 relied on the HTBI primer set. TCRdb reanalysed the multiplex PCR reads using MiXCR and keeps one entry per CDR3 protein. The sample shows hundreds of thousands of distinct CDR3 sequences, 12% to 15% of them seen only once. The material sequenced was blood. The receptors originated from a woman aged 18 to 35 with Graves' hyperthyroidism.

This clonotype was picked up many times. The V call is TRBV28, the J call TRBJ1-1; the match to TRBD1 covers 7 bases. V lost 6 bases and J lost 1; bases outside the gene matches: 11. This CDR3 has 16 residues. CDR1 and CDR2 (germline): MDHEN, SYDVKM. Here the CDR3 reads CASSQGGLPRNTEAFF. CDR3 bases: TGTGCCAGCAGCCAAGGGGGCCTGCCCCGGAACACTGAAGCTTTCTTT.

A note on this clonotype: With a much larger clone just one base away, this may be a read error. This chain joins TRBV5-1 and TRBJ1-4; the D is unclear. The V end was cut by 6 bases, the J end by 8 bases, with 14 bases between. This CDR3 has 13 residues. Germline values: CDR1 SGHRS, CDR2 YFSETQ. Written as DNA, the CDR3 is TGCGCCAGCAACTTAGGACGAAAGGAAAAACTGTTTTTT. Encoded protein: CASNLGRKEKLFF.

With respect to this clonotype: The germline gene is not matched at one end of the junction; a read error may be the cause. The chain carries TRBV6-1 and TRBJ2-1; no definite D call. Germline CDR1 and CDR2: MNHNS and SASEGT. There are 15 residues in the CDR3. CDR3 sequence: CASSELAASLAEQCF. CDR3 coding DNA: TGTGCCAGCAGTGAATTGGCGGCGAGTCTGGCTGAGCAGTGCTTC.

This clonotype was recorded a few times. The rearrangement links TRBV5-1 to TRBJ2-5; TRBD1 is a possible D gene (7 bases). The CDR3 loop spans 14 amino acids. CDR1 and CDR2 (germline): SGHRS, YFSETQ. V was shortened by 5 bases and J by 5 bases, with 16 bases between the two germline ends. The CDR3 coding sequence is TGCGCCAGCAGTTACGACAGGGAGGTGGAGACCCAGTACTTC. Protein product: CASSYDREVETQYF.

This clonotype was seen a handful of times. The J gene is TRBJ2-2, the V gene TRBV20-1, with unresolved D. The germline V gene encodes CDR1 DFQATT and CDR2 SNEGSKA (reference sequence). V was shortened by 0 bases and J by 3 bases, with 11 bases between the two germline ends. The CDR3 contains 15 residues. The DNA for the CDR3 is TGCAGTGCTAGAGACCCCTCCTCCGACACCGGGGAGCTGTTTTTT. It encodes CSARDPSSDTGELFF.